This paragraph covers one TCR beta chain sequence. This clone appeared once. The specificity of this receptor is unknown. No quality values exist for individual bases; no much larger clone is one base distant. These data come from a study of blood T cell repertoires in COVID-19 (TCRdb year 2020). Regarding the research as a whole: Samples from collaborators originated in the United States, Italy and Spain and spanned both the acute and convalescent phases of COVID-19. The material from the prospective study consisted of cDNA or gDNA derived from T cells, B-cell-depleted T cells, or PBMCs. Deeply sampled blood TCRbeta repertoires from subjects exposed to, actively infected with, or recovered from COVID-19 were included in the dataset. The repertoires were made available in a free public database intended to serve as a resource for research on the immune response to SARS-CoV-2. Samples came from the ongoing ImmuneRACE study (first 160 participants) plus 1,254 subjects from 6 global collaborators. Sample metadata almost always included a de-identified subject ID, COVID-19 status, age in years and sex. Where available, HLA class I and class II types were taken from metadata supplied by the sample provider and were not determined by assay-based typing. General findings and caveats noted by the study authors: How much clinical and demographic metadata was included differed by source and by participant, and the metadata was provided uncurated.

From the cysteine up to the phenylalanine, the CDR3 has a length of 14 residues. The entry retains the CDR3 DNA only, 42 bases that are in frame from base 1. V is cut by 2 bases and J by 0 bases, and the space between the germline ends is 7 bases. Per the germline V gene, SGHTA is the CDR1 and FQGTGA is the CDR2. Collaborating institutions collected whole blood in K2EDTA tubes following their own protocols. For TCRbeta analysis, collaborators shipped samples in one of three forms: frozen whole blood, isolated PBMCs, or DNA extracted from either of those sample types. TCRbeta CDR3 regions were amplified from genomic DNA using the immunoSEQ Assay, a bias-controlled multiplex PCR. As for the authors' bioinformatics: The number of nucleated cells in each sample was estimated from the amplification of reference gene primers within the assay. Sequence reads were collapsed and filtered to measure the absolute abundance of every unique TCRbeta CDR3 rearrangement. For each sample, productive Simpson clonality was calculated as the square root of Simpson's diversity index across productive rearrangements. This is the immuneACCESS table as TCRdb keeps it, with only in-frame sequences that have V and J called. A part of the clones is gone; compared with another copy, unresolved V genes explain less than half, and the rest is unexplained. The V and J calls and clone size come from that table; D and trimming were worked out from the DNA. This sample comprises over 100,000 clones, around 84% of them detected only once. The ten largest make up approximately 7.9% of the sample.

The sequencing sample was made of peripheral blood. The clonotype was recovered from a woman aged 80 or over with active or convalescent COVID-19. The chain couples TRBV7-3 to TRBJ1-1; TRBD1 is perhaps the D gene, given 5 matching bases. The DNA sequence reads TGTGCCAGCAGCTTAGCAGGGATGAACACTGAAGCTTTCTTT. Translated, this gives CASSLAGMNTEAFF.